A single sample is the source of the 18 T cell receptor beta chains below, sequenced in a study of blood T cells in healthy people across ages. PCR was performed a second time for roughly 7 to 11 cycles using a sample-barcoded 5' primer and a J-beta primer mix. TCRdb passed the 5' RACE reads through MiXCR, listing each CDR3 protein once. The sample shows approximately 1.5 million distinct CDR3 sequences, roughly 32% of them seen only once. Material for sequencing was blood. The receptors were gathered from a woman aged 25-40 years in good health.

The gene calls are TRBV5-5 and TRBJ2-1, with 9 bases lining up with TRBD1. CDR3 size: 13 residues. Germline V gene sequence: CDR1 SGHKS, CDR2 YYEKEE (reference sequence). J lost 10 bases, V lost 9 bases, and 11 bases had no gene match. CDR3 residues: CANSLGQGVEQFF. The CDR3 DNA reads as TGTGCCAACAGTTTGGGACAGGGCGTCGAGCAGTTCTTC.

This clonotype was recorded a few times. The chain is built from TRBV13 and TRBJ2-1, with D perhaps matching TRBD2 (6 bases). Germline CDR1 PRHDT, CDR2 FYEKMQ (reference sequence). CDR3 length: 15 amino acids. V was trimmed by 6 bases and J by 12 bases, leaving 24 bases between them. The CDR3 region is CASRPLGWTKGMQFF. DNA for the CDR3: TGTGCCAGCAGACCTCTAGGATGGACTAAGGGGATGCAGTTCTTC. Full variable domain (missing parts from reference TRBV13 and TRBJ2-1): AAGVIQSPRHLIKEKRETATLKCYPIPRHDTVYWYQQGPGQDPQFLISFYEKMQSDKGSIPDRFSAQQFSDYHSELNMSSLELGDSALYFCASRPLGWTKGMQFFGPGTRLTVL.

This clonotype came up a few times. CDR3 coding DNA: TGTGCCAGCAAACGGGACATCTCCTACGAGCAGTACTTC. The encoded protein is CASKRDISYEQYF. This chain connects TRBV2 to TRBJ2-7; D perhaps matches TRBD1 (6 bases). V was pared by 7 bases and J by 0 bases, with 10 bases between. This CDR3 contains 13 residues. Germline CDR1 is SNHLY and CDR2 is FYNNEI.

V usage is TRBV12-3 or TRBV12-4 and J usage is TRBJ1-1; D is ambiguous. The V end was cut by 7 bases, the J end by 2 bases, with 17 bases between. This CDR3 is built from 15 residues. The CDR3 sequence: CASTAEALSNTEAFF. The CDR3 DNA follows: TGTGCCAGCACAGCGGAGGCGCTGTCTAACACTGAAGCTTTCTTT.

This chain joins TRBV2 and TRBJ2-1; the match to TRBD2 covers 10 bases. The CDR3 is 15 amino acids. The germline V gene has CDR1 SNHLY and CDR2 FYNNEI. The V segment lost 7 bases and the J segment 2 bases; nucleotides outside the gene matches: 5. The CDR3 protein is CASKVLAGPYNEQFF. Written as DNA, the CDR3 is TGTGCCAGCAAGGTACTAGCGGGACCCTACAATGAGCAGTTCTTC.

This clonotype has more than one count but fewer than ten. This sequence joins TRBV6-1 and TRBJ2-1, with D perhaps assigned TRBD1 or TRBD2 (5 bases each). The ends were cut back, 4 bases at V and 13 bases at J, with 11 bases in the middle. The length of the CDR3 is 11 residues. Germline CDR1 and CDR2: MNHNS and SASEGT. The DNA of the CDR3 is TGTGCCAGCAGTGTAACGGGGCACCAGTTCTTC. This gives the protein CASSVTGHQFF.

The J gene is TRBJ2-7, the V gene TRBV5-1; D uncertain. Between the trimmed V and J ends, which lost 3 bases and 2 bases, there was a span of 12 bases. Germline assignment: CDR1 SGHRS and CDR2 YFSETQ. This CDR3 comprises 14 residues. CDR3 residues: CASSWMDGPYEQYF. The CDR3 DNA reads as TGCGCCAGCAGCTGGATGGACGGACCCTACGAGCAGTACTTC. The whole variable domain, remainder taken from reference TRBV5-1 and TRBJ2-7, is KAGVTQTPRYLIKTRGQQVTLSCSPISGHRSVSWYQQTPGQGLQFLFEYFSETQRNKGNFPGRFSGRQFSNSRSEMNVSTLELGDSALYLCASSWMDGPYEQYFGPGTRLTVT.

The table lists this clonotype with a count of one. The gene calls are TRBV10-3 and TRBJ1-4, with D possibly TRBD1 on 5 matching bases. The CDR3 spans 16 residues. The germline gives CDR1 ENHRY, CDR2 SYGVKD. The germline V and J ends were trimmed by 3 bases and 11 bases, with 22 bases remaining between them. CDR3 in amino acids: CAISERGVIGTGKLFF. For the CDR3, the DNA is TGTGCCATCAGTGAAAGAGGGGTAATTGGCACAGGCAAACTGTTTTTT.

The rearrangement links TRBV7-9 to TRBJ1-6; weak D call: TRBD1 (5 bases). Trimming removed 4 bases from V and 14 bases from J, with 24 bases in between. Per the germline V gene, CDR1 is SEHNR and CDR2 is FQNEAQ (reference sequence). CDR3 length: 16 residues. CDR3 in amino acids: CASSSTPGTDNPSLHF. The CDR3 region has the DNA TGTGCCAGCAGCTCCACTCCCGGGACTGACAACCCTTCCCTCCACTTT.

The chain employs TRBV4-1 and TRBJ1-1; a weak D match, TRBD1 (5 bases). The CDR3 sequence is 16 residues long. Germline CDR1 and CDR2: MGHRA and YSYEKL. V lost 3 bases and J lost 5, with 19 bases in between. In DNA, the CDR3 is TGCGCCAGCAGCCAGGTCCGGGACGGGGGTATAACTGAAGCTTTCTTT. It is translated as CASSQVRDGGITEAFF.

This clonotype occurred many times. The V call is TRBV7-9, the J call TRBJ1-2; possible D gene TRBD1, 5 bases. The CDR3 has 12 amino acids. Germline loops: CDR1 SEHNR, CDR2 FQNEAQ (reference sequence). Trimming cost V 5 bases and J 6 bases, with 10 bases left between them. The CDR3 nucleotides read TGTGCCAGCAGCCCCGACAGCAATGGCTACACCTTC. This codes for CASSPDSNGYTF.

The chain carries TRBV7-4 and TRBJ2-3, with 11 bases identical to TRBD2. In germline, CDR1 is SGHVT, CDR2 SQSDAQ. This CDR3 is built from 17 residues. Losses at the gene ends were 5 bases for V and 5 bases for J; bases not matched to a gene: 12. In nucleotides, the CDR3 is TGTGCCAGCAGCCCTCGACTAGCGGGGTCGGTCGGAGATACGCAGTATTTT. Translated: CASSPRLAGSVGDTQYF.

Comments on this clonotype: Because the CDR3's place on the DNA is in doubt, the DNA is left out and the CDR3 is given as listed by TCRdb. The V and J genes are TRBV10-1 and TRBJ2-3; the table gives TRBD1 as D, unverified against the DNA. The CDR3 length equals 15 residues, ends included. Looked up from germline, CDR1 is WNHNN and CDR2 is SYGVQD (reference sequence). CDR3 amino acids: CASSSSGRYTDTQYF.

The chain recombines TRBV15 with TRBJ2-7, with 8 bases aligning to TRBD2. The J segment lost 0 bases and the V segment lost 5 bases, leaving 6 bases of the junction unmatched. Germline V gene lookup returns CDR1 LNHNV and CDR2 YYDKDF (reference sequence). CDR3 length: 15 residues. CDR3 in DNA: TGTGCCACCAGCCTTAGCGGGGTTCCCTCCTACGAGCAGTACTTC. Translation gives CATSLSGVPSYEQYF.

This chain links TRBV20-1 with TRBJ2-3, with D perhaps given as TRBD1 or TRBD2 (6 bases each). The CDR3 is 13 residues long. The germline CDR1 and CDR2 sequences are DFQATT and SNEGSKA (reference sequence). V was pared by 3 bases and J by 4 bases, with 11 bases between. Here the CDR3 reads CSARTGGADTQYF. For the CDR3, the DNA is TGCAGTGCTAGGACCGGGGGCGCAGATACGCAGTATTTT.

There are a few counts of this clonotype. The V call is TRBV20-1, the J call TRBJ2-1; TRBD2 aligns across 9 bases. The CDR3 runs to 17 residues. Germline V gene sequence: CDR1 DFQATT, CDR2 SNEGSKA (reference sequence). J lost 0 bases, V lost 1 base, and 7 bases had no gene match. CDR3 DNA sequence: TGCAGTGCTAGAGCTAAGACTAGCGGTCCCTCCTACAATGAGCAGTTCTTC. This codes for CSARAKTSGPSYNEQFF.

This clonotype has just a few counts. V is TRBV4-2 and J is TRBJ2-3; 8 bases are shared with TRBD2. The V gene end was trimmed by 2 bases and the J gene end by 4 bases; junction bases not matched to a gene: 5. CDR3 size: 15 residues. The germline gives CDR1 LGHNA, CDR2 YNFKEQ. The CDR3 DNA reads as TGTGCCAGCAGCCAAAGCGGGGGCCGTTCAGATACGCAGTATTTT. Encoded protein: CASSQSGGRSDTQYF.

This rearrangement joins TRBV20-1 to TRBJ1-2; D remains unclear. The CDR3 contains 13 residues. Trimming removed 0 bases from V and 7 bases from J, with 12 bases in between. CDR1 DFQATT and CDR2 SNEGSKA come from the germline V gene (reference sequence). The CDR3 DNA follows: TGCAGTGCTAGAGATCTCGGGGTATCTGGCTACACCTTC. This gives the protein CSARDLGVSGYTF.